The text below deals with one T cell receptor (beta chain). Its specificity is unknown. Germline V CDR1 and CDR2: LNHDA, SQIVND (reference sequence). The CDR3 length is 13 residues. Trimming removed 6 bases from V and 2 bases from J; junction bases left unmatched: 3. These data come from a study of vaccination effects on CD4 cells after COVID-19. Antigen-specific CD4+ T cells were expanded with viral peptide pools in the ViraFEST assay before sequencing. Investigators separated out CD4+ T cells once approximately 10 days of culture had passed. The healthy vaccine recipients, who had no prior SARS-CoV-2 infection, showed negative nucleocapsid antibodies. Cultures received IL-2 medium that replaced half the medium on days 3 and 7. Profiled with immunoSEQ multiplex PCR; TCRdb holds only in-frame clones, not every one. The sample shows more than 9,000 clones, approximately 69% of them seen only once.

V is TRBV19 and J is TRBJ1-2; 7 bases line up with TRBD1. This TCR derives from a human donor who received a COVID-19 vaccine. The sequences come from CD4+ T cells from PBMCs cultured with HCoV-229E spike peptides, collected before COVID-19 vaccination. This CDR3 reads CASRPDRNYGYTF. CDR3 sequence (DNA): TGTGCCAGTAGGCCGGACAGGAACTATGGCTACACCTTC.